These T cell receptor beta chains were read from a single sample in a study of blood T cell repertoires in COVID-19. Measured with immunoSEQ multiplex PCR; TCRdb has only the in-frame clones, and not every one. The sample gives around 130,000 clones, 90% of which show up once; roughly 3.7% is in the top ten. Source material: peripheral blood. These receptors all come from a man in his fifties with active COVID-19. Each CDR3 is given with its conserved first and last residue. A D gene is named only where the DNA matches it firmly. Some rows mark clone size as missing; the rest say once, few, many or name a class of expanded clone.

d_call j_call v_call clone_size cdr3_nt cdr3_aa
NA TRBJ1-1 TRBV18 NA TGTGCCAGCTCACCCGACAGGCTGAACACTGAAGCTTTCTTT CASSPDRLNTEAFF
NA TRBJ2-5 TRBV24-1 NA TGTGCCACCAGTGCCCCCGGGACATTAGAGACCCAGTACTTC CATSAPGTLETQYF
TRBD2 TRBJ2-1 TRBV29-1 NA TGCAGCGTTGAGGGGACTAGCGGGATGGCCTCCTACAATGAGCAGTTCTTC CSVEGTSGMASYNEQFF
TRBD1 TRBJ1-1 TRBV5-8 NA TGTGCCAGCAGCTTGGATGGGACAGGGTGGGCTGAAGCTTTCTTT CASSLDGTGWAEAFF
TRBD2 TRBJ2-2 TRBV7-2 NA TGTGCCAGCAGCTTAGAGCTAGCGGGCACCGGGGAGCTGTTTTTT CASSLELAGTGELFF
TRBD2 TRBJ2-3 TRBV2 once TGTGCCAGCAGTGGCTGGACTAGCGATACAGATACGCAGTATTTT CASSGWTSDTDTQYF
TRBD1 TRBJ2-4 TRBV6-1 once TGTGCCAGCAGTGAACTTCAGGGGGAAAAAAACATTCAGTACTTC CASSELQGEKNIQYF
NA TRBJ1-2 TRBV6-1 once TGTGCCAGCAGTGCAAAGCCTACGCCTCAAAACTATGGCTACACCTTC CASSAKPTPQNYGYTF
NA TRBJ1-1 TRBV11-3 NA TGTGCCAGCAGCCCCCCCAGAGGAGGGATGAACACTGAAGCTTTCTTT CASSPPRGGMNTEAFF
NA TRBJ2-3 TRBV11-3 few TGTGCCAGCAGCTTTATGACAGGTCTGAATGGGCAGTATTTT CASSFMTGLNGQYF
TRBD1 TRBJ2-2 TRBV6-1 NA TGTGCCAGCAGTGAATCGACAGGGGGCGTCGCCGGGGAGCTGTTTTTT CASSESTGGVAGELFF
NA TRBJ2-3 TRBV27 NA TGTGCCAGCAGTTTACACAGGGTAGCGAGCGCAGATACGCAGTATTTT CASSLHRVASADTQYF
TRBD2 TRBJ2-1 TRBV3-1/TRBV3-2 NA TGTGCCAGCAGCCAAGACCTCCAGACTAGCGGCCTCTCCTACAATGAGCAGTTCTTC CASSQDLQTSGLSYNEQFF
NA TRBJ2-1 TRBV5-1 NA TGCGCCAGCAGCTCCGGCGGGGATTACAATGAGCAGTTCTTC CASSSGGDYNEQFF
TRBD2 TRBJ2-3 TRBV5-8 NA TGTGCCAGCACCTTGGGTAGCGGGCGCACAGATACGCAGTATTTT CASTLGSGRTDTQYF
NA TRBJ1-1 TRBV18 NA TGTGCCAGCTCAGTAACAGGGCTGAACACTGAAGCTTTCTTT CASSVTGLNTEAFF
NA TRBJ1-1 TRBV6-6 NA TGTGCCAGCAGTTACGGGAGGGGTAGGAACACTGAAGCTTTCTTT CASSYGRGRNTEAFF
TRBD1 TRBJ2-5 TRBV3-1/TRBV3-2 NA TGTGCCAGCAGCCTTACAGGGGTCCTAGAGACCCAGTACTTC CASSLTGVLETQYF
TRBD2 TRBJ2-3 TRBV2 once TGTGCCAGCAGACCCGGGACTAGCGGGGGAGATACGCAGTATTTT CASRPGTSGGDTQYF
TRBD1 TRBJ1-2 TRBV9 once TGTGCCAGCAGCGTGATGGCCACAGGGGGCTCGGGCTACACCTTC CASSVMATGGSGYTF
NA TRBJ2-3 TRBV29-1 NA TGCAGCGTTGAGCTCCTGAGAGCTAGTAGCACAGATACGCAGTATTTT CSVELLRASSTDTQYF
TRBD2 TRBJ2-1 TRBV7-9 once TGTGCCAGCAGCTTAGGACTAGCCTATGAGCAGTTCTTC CASSLGLAYEQFF
NA TRBJ2-7 TRBV7-9 NA TGTGCCAGCAGCTCAGGGACTGCCGAGCAGTACTTC CASSSGTAEQYF
TRBD1 TRBJ2-5 TRBV11-2 NA TGTGCCAGCAGCCGGGACAGGGGACAAGAGACCCAGTACTTC CASSRDRGQETQYF
TRBD2 TRBJ2-3 TRBV4-2 NA TGTGCCAGCAGCCAAGATTCTACGAGCGGGGGCCGGGTGGATACGCAGTATTTT CASSQDSTSGGRVDTQYF
TRBD1 TRBJ2-1 TRBV6-5 NA TGTGCCAGCAGCAGACAGGGGGGAAGATTTGAGCAGTTCTTC CASSRQGGRFEQFF
TRBD1 TRBJ2-1 TRBV4-2 NA TGTGCCAGCAGCCAGGCCTCCGGACAGGGGGGGGGCGAGCAGTTCTTC CASSQASGQGGGEQFF
TRBD1 TRBJ1-6 TRBV4-2 NA TGTGCCAGCAGCCAAGGGGGGACAGGCACTTCTGAGTCACCCCTCCACTTT CASSQGGTGTSESPLHF
NA TRBJ2-5 TRBV2 NA TGTGCCAGCAGTGTCGGAGCACCACCCCAAGAGACCCAGTACTTC CASSVGAPPQETQYF
NA TRBJ2-1 TRBV24-1 NA TGTGCCACCAGTGACCCCTCCTCAGGAGGTTCCTACAATGAGCAGTTCTTC CATSDPSSGGSYNEQFF
TRBD1 TRBJ1-3 TRBV7-9 NA TGTGCCAGCAGCTTAGGGCGGGACAGCCGCCCATCTGGAAACACCATATATTTT CASSLGRDSRPSGNTIYF
TRBD1 TRBJ1-6 TRBV3-1/TRBV3-2 NA TGTGCCAGCAGCACCCGGGACAGGGCTAATTCACCCCTCCACTTT CASSTRDRANSPLHF
TRBD1 TRBJ1-5 TRBV5-6 once TGTGCCAGCAGCTTACAGGGGGCGGTAAATCAGCCCCAGCATTTT CASSLQGAVNQPQHF
TRBD1 TRBJ1-2 TRBV6-5 NA TGTGCCAGCAGTTACTCAGGGACAGGGGCGGGCTACACCTTC CASSYSGTGAGYTF
NA TRBJ1-5 TRBV9 NA TGTGCCAGCAGCGTTACGGGGGACGGTTCAAGAAGCAGAACCCAGCATTTT CASSVTGDGSRSRTQHF
TRBD1 TRBJ2-5 TRBV12-5 NA TGTGCTAGTGGTTTGGCCTCAGGGACAGGGGAAGGGGAGACCCAGTACTTC CASGLASGTGEGETQYF
NA TRBJ1-6 TRBV7-2 NA TGTGCCAGCAGCCCCCTTGGCTATCGGGTTTCACCCCTCCACTTT CASSPLGYRVSPLHF
NA TRBJ2-3 TRBV6-6 NA TGTGCCTGCCGTCCTAGCACAGATACGCAGTATTTT CACRPSTDTQYF